This T cell receptor (beta chain) was captured by sequencing in a study of blood T cell repertoires in COVID-19. In the study overall: Specimens from acute and convalescent COVID-19 originated in the United States, Italy and Spain. PBMCs, B-cell-depleted T cells, or T cells were the source of the cDNA or gDNA that made up the material.

Data came from immunoSEQ multiplex PCR; TCRdb stores just in-frame clones and leaves some out. Found here are tens of thousands of clones, about four fifths of them singletons; the top ten hold around 28%. The germline V gene encodes CDR1 LGHNA and CDR2 YNFKEQ. Trimming cost V 0 bases and J 3 bases; bases outside gene matches: 4. This CDR3 has 17 residues. The material sequenced was peripheral blood. The TCR comes from a human donor in a cohort sampled during active COVID-19. The J gene is TRBJ2-7, the V gene TRBV4-2; the match to TRBD2 covers 14 bases. The CDR3 loop is CASSQERGTSGGYEQYF. The CDR3 bases are TGTGCCAGCAGCCAAGAAAGGGGGACTAGCGGGGGCTACGAGCAGTACTTC.